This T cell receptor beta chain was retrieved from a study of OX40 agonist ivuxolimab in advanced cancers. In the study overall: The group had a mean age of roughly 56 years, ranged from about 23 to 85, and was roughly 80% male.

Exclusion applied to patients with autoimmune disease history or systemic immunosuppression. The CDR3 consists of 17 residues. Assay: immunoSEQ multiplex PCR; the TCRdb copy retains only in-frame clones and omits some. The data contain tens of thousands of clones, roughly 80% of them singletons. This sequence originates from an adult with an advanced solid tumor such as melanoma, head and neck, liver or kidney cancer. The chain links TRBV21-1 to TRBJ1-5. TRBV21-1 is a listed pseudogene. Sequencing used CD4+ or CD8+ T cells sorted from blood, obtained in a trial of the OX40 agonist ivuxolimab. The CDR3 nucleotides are TGTGCCAGCAGCAAGACCACCGGGATTATCAGCAATCAGCCCCAGCATTTT. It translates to CASSKTTGIISNQPQHF.